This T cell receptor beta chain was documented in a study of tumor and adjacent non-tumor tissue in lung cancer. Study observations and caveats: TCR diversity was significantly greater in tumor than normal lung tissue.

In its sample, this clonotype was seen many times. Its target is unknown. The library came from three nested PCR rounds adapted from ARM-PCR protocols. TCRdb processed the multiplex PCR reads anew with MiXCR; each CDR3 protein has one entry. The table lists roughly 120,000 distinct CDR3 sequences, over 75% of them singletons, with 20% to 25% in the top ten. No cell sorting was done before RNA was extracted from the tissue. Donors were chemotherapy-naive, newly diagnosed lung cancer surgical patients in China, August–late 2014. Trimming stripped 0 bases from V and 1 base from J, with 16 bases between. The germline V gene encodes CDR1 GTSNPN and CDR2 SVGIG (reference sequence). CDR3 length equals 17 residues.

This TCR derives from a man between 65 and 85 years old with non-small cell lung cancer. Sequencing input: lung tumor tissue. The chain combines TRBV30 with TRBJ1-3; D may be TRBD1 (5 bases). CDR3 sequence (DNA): TGTGCCTGGAGTGTACCTAAGGGGCCGATATCTGGAAACACCATATATTTT. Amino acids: CAWSVPKGPISGNTIYF. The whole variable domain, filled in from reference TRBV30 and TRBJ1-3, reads SQTIHQWPATLVQPVGSPLSLECTVEGTSNPNLYWYRQAAGRGLQLLFYSVGIGQISSEVPQNLSASRPQDRQFILSSKKLLLSDSGFYLCAWSVPKGPISGNTIYFGEGSWLTVV.